This is a list of T cell receptor beta chains from one sample in a study of blood T cell repertoires in COVID-19. Method: immunoSEQ multiplex PCR; TCRdb's copy keeps in-frame clones and lacks some. Here the sample spans more than 150,000 clones, roughly 76% being singletons. The sequenced material came from peripheral blood. These receptors were taken from a woman aged 80 or older with COVID-19, enrolled during active disease. Each CDR3 is given with its conserved first and last residue. Each record gives: clone size, CDR3 length, J gene, D gene, V gene, CDR3 DNA, CDR3 protein. D genes are given only for firm matches. Only some rows state a clone size, as once, few, many or a class for expanded clones.

abundance: .
len: 14
j_gene: TRBJ1-2
d_gene: TRBD1
v_gene: TRBV6-5
CDR3nt: TGTGCCAGCAGAACCGGACAGGGGAGCTATGGCTACACCTTC
CDR3aa: CASRTGQGSYGYTF

abundance: .
len: 15
j_gene: TRBJ1-2
d_gene: .
v_gene: TRBV29-1
CDR3nt: TGCAGCGTTGCCAACCCCGCCAGTGGGGGGGACGGCTACACCTTC
CDR3aa: CSVANPASGGDGYTF

abundance: .
len: 14
j_gene: TRBJ1-3
d_gene: .
v_gene: TRBV2
CDR3nt: TGTGCCAGCATGCCGTATGCTGTACTAAACACCATATATTTT
CDR3aa: CASMPYAVLNTIYF

abundance: .
len: 13
j_gene: TRBJ1-1
d_gene: .
v_gene: TRBV28
CDR3nt: TGTGCCAGCAGTTTTGGAGGGAGGCAAGCGGCTTTCTTT
CDR3aa: CASSFGGRQAAFF

abundance: .
len: 11
j_gene: TRBJ2-1
d_gene: .
v_gene: TRBV2
CDR3nt: TGTGCCAGCGGGACTTTTAGTGAGCAGTTCTTC
CDR3aa: CASGTFSEQFF

abundance: .
len: 15
j_gene: TRBJ1-4
d_gene: .
v_gene: TRBV28
CDR3nt: TGTGCCAGCAGTCCCCTCGGGGGGAAGGCTGAAAAACTGTTTTTT
CDR3aa: CASSPLGGKAEKLFF

abundance: .
len: 14
j_gene: TRBJ2-7
d_gene: TRBD1
v_gene: TRBV5-6
CDR3nt: TGTGCCAGCAGCTGGACAGGACCCTCCTACGAGCAGTACTTC
CDR3aa: CASSWTGPSYEQYF

abundance: .
len: 14
j_gene: TRBJ2-7
d_gene: TRBD1
v_gene: TRBV10-3
CDR3nt: TGTGCCATCAGTATGGGACAGGGTGAGTCCGAGCAGTACTTC
CDR3aa: CAISMGQGESEQYF

abundance: few
len: 15
j_gene: TRBJ1-6
d_gene: .
v_gene: TRBV3-1/TRBV3-2
CDR3nt: TGTGCCAGCAGCCAAGGACAGCCATCCGATTCACCCCTCCACTTT
CDR3aa: CASSQGQPSDSPLHF

abundance: .
len: 15
j_gene: TRBJ1-6
d_gene: TRBD1
v_gene: TRBV2
CDR3nt: TGTGCCAGCAGTGACAGGGGGTCGGGTAATTCACCCCTCCACTTT
CDR3aa: CASSDRGSGNSPLHF